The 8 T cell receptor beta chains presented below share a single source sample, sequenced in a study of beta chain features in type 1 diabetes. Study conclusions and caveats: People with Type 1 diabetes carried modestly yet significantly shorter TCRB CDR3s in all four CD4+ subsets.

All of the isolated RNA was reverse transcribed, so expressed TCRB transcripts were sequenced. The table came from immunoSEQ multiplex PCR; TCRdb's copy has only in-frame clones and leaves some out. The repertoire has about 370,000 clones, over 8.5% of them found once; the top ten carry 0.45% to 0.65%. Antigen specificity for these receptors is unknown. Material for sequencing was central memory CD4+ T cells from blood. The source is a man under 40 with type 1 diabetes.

This CDR3 reads CSASWSYGYTF. The CDR3, as DNA: TGCAGTGCTAGTTGGTCTTATGGCTACACCTTC. The V call is TRBV20-1, the J call TRBJ1-2, with D unresolved. The CDR3 spans 11 residues. With 3 bases removed from V and 5 bases from J, the gap between germline ends came to 7 bases. Germline loops: CDR1 DFQATT, CDR2 SNEGSKA (reference sequence).

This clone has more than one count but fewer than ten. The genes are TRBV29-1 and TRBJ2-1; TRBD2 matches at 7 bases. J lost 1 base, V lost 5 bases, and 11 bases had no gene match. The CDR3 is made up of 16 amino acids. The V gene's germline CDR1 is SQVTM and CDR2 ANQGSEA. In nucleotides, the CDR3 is TGCAGCGTTTTCGGAGGGGCGGGGGTGTCCTACAATGAGCAGTTCTTC. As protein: CSVFGGAGVSYNEQFF.

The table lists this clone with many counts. In DNA, the CDR3 is TGTGCCAGCAGCCCCACAGGGGGGGGTGGCGCAGATACGCAGTATTTT. Protein product: CASSPTGGGGADTQYF. V usage is TRBV7-3 and J usage is TRBJ2-3; TRBD1 might be the D (8 bases). V lost 5 bases, J lost 4 bases, and 19 bases lay in between. CDR1 SGHTA and CDR2 FQGTGA come from the germline V gene. There are 16 residues in the CDR3.

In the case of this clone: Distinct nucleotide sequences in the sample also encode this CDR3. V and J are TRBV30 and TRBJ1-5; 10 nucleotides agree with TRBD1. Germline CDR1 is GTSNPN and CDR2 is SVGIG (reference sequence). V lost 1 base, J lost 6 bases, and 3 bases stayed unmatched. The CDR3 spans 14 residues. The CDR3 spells CAWSGTGGFQPQHF. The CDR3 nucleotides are TGTGCCTGGAGTGGGACAGGGGGATTTCAGCCCCAGCATTTT.

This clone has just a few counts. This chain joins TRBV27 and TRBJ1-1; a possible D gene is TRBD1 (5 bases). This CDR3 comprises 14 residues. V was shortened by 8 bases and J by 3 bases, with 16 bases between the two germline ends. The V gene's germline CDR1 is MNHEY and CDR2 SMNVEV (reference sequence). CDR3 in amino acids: CASASPAGHTEAFF. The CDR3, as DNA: TGTGCCAGCGCCAGCCCAGCAGGGCACACTGAAGCTTTCTTT.

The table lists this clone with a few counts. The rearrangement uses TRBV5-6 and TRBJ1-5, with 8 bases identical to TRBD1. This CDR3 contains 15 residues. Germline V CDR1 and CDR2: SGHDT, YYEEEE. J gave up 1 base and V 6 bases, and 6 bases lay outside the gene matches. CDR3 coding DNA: TGTGCCAGCACCCTGAGGACAGGGAGCAATCAGCCCCAGCATTTT. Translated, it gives CASTLRTGSNQPQHF.

CDR3: CASYEQYF. The DNA of the CDR3 is TGTGCCTCCTACGAGCAGTACTTC. V is TRBV5-8 and J is TRBJ2-7; D gene ambiguous. The CDR3 covers 8 residues. V lost 10 bases and J 1 base, leaving 0 bases between the germline ends. Germline V gene sequence: CDR1 SGHTS, CDR2 YDEGEE.

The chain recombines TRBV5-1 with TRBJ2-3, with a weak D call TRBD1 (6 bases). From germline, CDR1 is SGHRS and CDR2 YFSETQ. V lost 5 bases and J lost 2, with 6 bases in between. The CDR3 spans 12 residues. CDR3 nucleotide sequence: TGCGCCAGCAGGGGACACACAGATACGCAGTATTTT. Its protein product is CASRGHTDTQYF.